Listed below are T cell receptor beta chains from one sample, sequenced in a study of cytomegalovirus exposure and HLA in healthy donors. Data came from immunoSEQ multiplex PCR; TCRdb stores just in-frame clones and leaves some out. This sample has 100,000 to 150,000 clones, with 75% to 85% found just once. The sequenced material came from PBMCs. The source is a man in his forties or fifties in good health and CMV-seronegative. Both conserved end residues are trimmed from each CDR3.

TRBJ2-1 | TRBV5-4 | ASSLASGTTPMEQF
TRBJ1-1 | TRBV14 | ASRPDRLGTEAF
TRBJ2-7 | TRBV13 | ASSPTKGTSGGRGSYEQY
TRBJ2-7 | TRBV6-5 | ASRGQGLSSYEQY
TRBJ1-4 | TRBV30 | AWHPVANEKLF
TRBJ2-4 | TRBV5-4 | ASSLEASGDKNIQY
TRBJ2-1 | TRBV7-9 | ASSTGTPRNEQF
TRBJ2-3 | TRBV10-1 | ASSPGESTDTQY
TRBJ2-3 | TRBV7-6 | ASSPGQGTDTQY
TRBJ2-3 | TRBV2 | ATGRDSVQY
TRBJ2-5 | TRBV5-6 | ASSLEVELAGGTQY
TRBJ2-2 | TRBV10-3 | AISESSGVNTGELF
TRBJ2-1 | TRBV28 | ASIEGSGNSYNEQF
TRBJ1-6 | TRBV6-1 | ASSDRGDNSPLH
TRBJ1-5 | TRBV2 | ASRSRAGGNQPQH
TRBJ2-7 | TRBV6-1 | ASSEGQAYEQY